Following are 19 T cell receptor beta chains from one sample sequenced in a study of cytomegalovirus exposure and HLA in healthy donors. Primers for the PCR totalled 60 Vbeta and 13 Jbeta. Sequenced by immunoSEQ multiplex PCR; TCRdb stores in-frame clones only, minus some. The sample has about 120,000 clones, about three quarters seen once. Input material: PBMCs. Every receptor here comes from a man aged 30-40 years in good health and CMV-seronegative.

This clone has a handful of counts. The rearrangement links TRBV5-5 to TRBJ2-2; 7 bases are shared with TRBD1. The CDR3 sequence is 15 residues long. Germline V gene lookup returns CDR1 SGHKS and CDR2 YYEKEE (reference sequence). Unmatched junction bases numbered 7, after V lost 4 bases and J lost 4 bases. The CDR3: CASSALQGPTGELFF. CDR3 nucleotides: TGTGCCAGCAGCGCCTTACAGGGGCCCACCGGGGAGCTGTTTTTT.

The V gene is TRBV10-3, the J gene TRBJ1-4; possible D gene TRBD1, 6 bases. This CDR3 region has 16 residues. V was pared by 11 bases and J by 3 bases, with 22 bases between. Germline lookup yields CDR1 ENHRY and CDR2 SYGVKD. CDR3 sequence reads: CAVQGGPPLSNEKLFF. CDR3 nucleotides: TGTGCCGTCCAAGGGGGACCTCCTCTTTCTAATGAAAAACTGTTTTTT.

The chain joins TRBV28 to TRBJ2-3, with TRBD2 matching 10 bases. The CDR3 contains 16 residues. From germline, CDR1 is MDHEN and CDR2 SYDVKM. J was trimmed by 6 bases and V by 6 bases; bases with no gene match: 12. The CDR3 sequence: CASSVRLAGAGDTQYF. For the CDR3, the DNA is TGTGCCAGCAGCGTAAGGCTAGCGGGGGCAGGGGATACGCAGTATTTT.

The gene calls are TRBV6-1 and TRBJ2-5; D is perhaps TRBD2 (5 bases). CDR3 length: 15 amino acids. CDR1 and CDR2 from the germline V gene are MNHNS and SASEGT. The ends were cut back, 4 bases at V and 1 base at J, with 13 bases in the middle. This chain's CDR3 is CASSGSTLGQETQYF. DNA for the CDR3: TGTGCCAGCAGTGGATCCACACTAGGCCAAGAGACCCAGTACTTC.

The sample holds a few counts of this clone. The V gene is TRBV27, the J gene TRBJ1-5; 8 bases map to TRBD1. CDR1 MNHEY and CDR2 SMNVEV come from the germline V gene (reference sequence). V gave up 2 bases and J gave up 4 bases; unmatched junction bases: 4. The CDR3 is made up of 15 amino acids. CDR3: CASSLGTGTNQPQHF. The CDR3 nucleotides read TGTGCCAGCAGTTTAGGGACAGGCACTAATCAGCCCCAGCATTTT.

The rearrangement links TRBV27 to TRBJ1-2, with D perhaps matching TRBD1 (5 bases). The CDR3 totals 14 residues. The germline gives CDR1 MNHEY, CDR2 SMNVEV (reference sequence). Trimming removed 6 bases at V and 2 bases at J, with 13 bases between. CDR3 in amino acids: CASRNQGRNYGYTF. In nucleotides, the CDR3 is TGTGCCAGCAGGAATCAGGGCAGGAACTATGGCTACACCTTC.

The V gene is TRBV2, the J gene TRBJ1-1, with a tentative D call TRBD1 (6 bases). Per the germline V gene, CDR1 is SNHLY and CDR2 is FYNNEI. V dropped 4 bases and J dropped 4 bases, with 13 bases sitting between them. This CDR3 spans 14 amino acids. As DNA, the CDR3 is TGTGCCAGCAGTGTTTCGGGGGGCATCACTGAAGCTTTCTTT. Translating it yields CASSVSGGITEAFF.

This rearrangement joins TRBV7-8 to TRBJ2-7; 10 positions match TRBD1. From germline, CDR1 is SGHVS and CDR2 FQNEAQ. J lost 4 bases, V lost 5 bases, and 5 bases had no gene match. CDR3 length: 14 residues. The CDR3 coding sequence is TGTGCCAGCAGCCCGAGGACAGGGGGATACGAGCAGTACTTC. Amino acid sequence: CASSPRTGGYEQYF.

V and J are TRBV6-5 and TRBJ2-5; weak D call: TRBD2 (5 bases). The CDR3 is 15 residues long. V lost 6 bases to trimming and J lost 1 base, with 15 bases between them. The germline V gene has CDR1 MNHEY and CDR2 SVGAGI. CDR3 coding DNA: TGTGCCAGCAGGAGGGCGGGCTGGGCCCAAGAGACCCAGTACTTC. Its protein is CASRRAGWAQETQYF.

This clone has just one count. The gene calls are TRBV9 and TRBJ1-2; 8 bases match TRBD1. Germline V gene data show CDR1 as SGDLS and CDR2 as YYNGEE. V dropped 4 bases and J dropped 3; count of bases not matched to a gene: 14. The CDR3 has 17 amino acids. The CDR3 is CASSKGQAPRKDYGYTF. CDR3 DNA: TGTGCCAGCAGCAAGGGACAGGCCCCCCGGAAGGACTATGGCTACACCTTC.

The chain combines TRBV19 with TRBJ1-5; D is perhaps TRBD1 (5 bases). This CDR3 has 15 amino acids. The ends were cut back, 6 bases at V and 0 bases at J, with 12 bases in the middle. Germline V CDR1 and CDR2: LNHDA, SQIVND (reference sequence). CDR3 amino acids: CASREGVLSNQPQHF. The CDR3 bases are TGTGCCAGTAGAGAAGGGGTGCTTAGCAATCAGCCCCAGCATTTT.

The chain has TRBV18 and TRBJ1-3; D gene unclear. V was pared by 2 bases and J by 0 bases, with 11 bases between. The CDR3 runs to 16 residues. Germline CDR1 KGHSH, CDR2 LQKENI. CDR3 region: CASSPLRAVSGNTIYF. CDR3 DNA: TGTGCCAGCTCACCATTGAGGGCAGTCTCTGGAAACACCATATATTTT.

The V and J genes are TRBV5-1 and TRBJ1-1; TRBD1 matches at 9 bases. The CDR3 covers 16 residues. Germline lookup yields CDR1 SGHRS and CDR2 YFSETQ. The trim removed 2 bases at V and 1 base at J, leaving 6 bases unmatched. The CDR3 region has the DNA TGCGCCAGCAGCTTCCGGGACAGGGTCTCGAACACTGAAGCTTTCTTT. Its protein product is CASSFRDRVSNTEAFF.

This sequence joins TRBV6-1 and TRBJ2-5, with 10 bases identical to TRBD1. CDR1 is MNHNS, CDR2 SASEGT, per germline. After removal of 1 base from V and 5 bases from J, the junction contained 4 bases not matched to a gene. The CDR3 totals 15 residues. The CDR3 coding sequence is TGTGCCAGCAGTGAAGGGACAGGGGGGCACGAGACCCAGTACTTC. Its translation is CASSEGTGGHETQYF.

The chain employs TRBV12-1 and TRBJ2-7; TRBD2, the table's D call, lacks a check against the DNA. TRBV12-1 is reported as a pseudogene. The CDR3 extends over 16 amino acids. CDR3 amino acids: CASSFHEGGDSYEQYF. As DNA, the CDR3 is TGTGCCAGCAGCTTCCACGAGGGTGGAGACTCCTACGAGCAGTACTTC.

This rearrangement joins TRBV25-1 to TRBJ2-1; D is perhaps TRBD2 (7 bases). Trimming took 0 bases from V and 7 from J, leaving 16 bases between them. In germline, CDR1 is MGHDK, CDR2 SYGVNS. The CDR3 covers 16 residues. The CDR3 DNA reads TGTGCCAGCAGTGAATATAAGGGGGGGGTGGGAAATGAGCAGTTCTTC. This translates into CASSEYKGGVGNEQFF.

The chain combines TRBV11-3 with TRBJ2-3; the D is unclear. Germline assignment: CDR1 SGHNT and CDR2 YENEEA. Deletions cut 1 base from V and 1 base from J, with 3 bases between. The CDR3 loop spans 13 amino acids. The chain's CDR3 is CASSLAGTDTQYF. CDR3 DNA: TGTGCCAGCAGCTTAGCTGGCACAGATACGCAGTATTTT. The complete variable domain, with remaining parts taken from reference TRBV11-3 and TRBJ2-3, reads EAGVVQSPRYKIIEKKQPVAFWCNPISGHNTLYWYLQNLGQGPELLIRYENEEAVDDSQLPKDRFSAERLKGVDSTLKIQPAELGDSAVYLCASSLAGTDTQYFGPGTRLTVL.

This chain joins TRBV10-2 and TRBJ2-2; D unclear. The V end was cut by 8 bases, the J end by 2 bases, with 9 bases between. The V gene's germline CDR1 is WSHSY and CDR2 SAAADI. There are 13 residues in the CDR3. CDR3 amino acids: CASDNSNTGELFF. CDR3 DNA sequence: TGCGCCAGCGATAATAGCAACACCGGGGAGCTGTTTTTT.

The rearrangement uses TRBV7-2 and TRBJ1-2, with D perhaps TRBD1 (5 bases). V lost 5 bases, J lost 0 bases, and 13 bases lay in between. CDR3 length equals 15 residues. Looked up from germline, CDR1 is SGHTA and CDR2 is FQGNSA. In nucleotides, the CDR3 is TGTGCCAGCAGCCCCGGGACGGGAGCTAACTATGGCTACACCTTC. It specifies CASSPGTGANYGYTF.